There are many counts of the clone carrying this T cell receptor beta chain. Because the CDR3 is missing its conserved closing phenylalanine or tryptophan, this is likely a read error. Because the CDR3's place on the DNA is in doubt, the DNA is left out and the CDR3 is given as listed by TCRdb. This specimen belongs to a study of response to subunit inactivated influenza vaccine. MiXCR, run by TCRdb on the RT-PCR reads, gives a single entry per CDR3 protein. The data contain roughly 500,000 distinct CDR3 sequences, 16% of them singletons. The CDR3 adds up to 11 amino acids, both ends counted. CDR1 is MNHEY, CDR2 SVGEGT, per germline.

Sequenced material: CD4+ T cells sorted from PBMCs, taken roughly 24 months after vaccination. V usage is TRBV6-2 or TRBV6-3 and J usage is TRBJ2-7; TRBD1, as called in the table, went unchecked against the DNA. The clonotype comes from a man in his fifties or sixties who received an inactivated influenza vaccine. The CDR3 region is CASSYGTGLVL.